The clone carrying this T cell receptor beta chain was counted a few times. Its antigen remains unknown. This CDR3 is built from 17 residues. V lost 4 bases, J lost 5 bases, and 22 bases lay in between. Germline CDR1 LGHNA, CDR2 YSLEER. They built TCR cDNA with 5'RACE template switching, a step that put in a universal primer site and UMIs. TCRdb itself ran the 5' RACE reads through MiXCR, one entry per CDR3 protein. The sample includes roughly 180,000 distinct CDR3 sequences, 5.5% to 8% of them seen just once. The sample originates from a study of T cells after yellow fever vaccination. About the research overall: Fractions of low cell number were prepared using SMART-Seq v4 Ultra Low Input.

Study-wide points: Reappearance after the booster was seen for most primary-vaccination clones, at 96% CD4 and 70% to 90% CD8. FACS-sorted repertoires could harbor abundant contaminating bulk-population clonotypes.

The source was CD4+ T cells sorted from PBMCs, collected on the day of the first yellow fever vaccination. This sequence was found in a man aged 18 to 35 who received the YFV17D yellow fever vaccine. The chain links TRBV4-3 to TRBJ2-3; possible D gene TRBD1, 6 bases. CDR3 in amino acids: CASSPGPGRGDVDTQYF. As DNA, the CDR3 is TGCGCCAGCAGCCCGGGCCCGGGCAGGGGAGATGTAGATACGCAGTATTTT.